This entry lists 27 T cell receptor beta chains sequenced from one sample in a study of identical twins. A single record per CDR3 protein comes from TCRdb applying MiXCR to the 5' RACE reads. This sample has approximately 700,000 distinct CDR3 sequences; about 18% occur once, and the top ten carry 10% to 15%. These data also formed part of another study, on T cells expressing NK-cell markers.

The specimen was PBMCs. These receptors were obtained from a woman in her late teens or twenties in good health.

The rearrangement links TRBV19 to TRBJ1-1; D ambiguous. The germline CDR1 and CDR2 sequences are LNHDA and SQIVND (reference sequence). The CDR3 covers 12 residues. Deletions cut 6 bases from V and 2 bases from J, with 7 bases between. The CDR3 protein is CASRRSNTEAFF. CDR3 coding DNA: TGTGCCAGTAGGAGATCAAACACTGAAGCTTTCTTT.

This clonotype was observed a few times. J is TRBJ2-1 and V is TRBV29-1; 9 bases line up with TRBD1. V dropped 6 bases and J dropped 3; count of bases not matched to a gene: 6. This CDR3 contains 14 residues. From germline, CDR1 is SQVTM and CDR2 ANQGSEA. The CDR3 loop is CSVGGQGFYNEQFF. CDR3 bases: TGCAGCGTCGGGGGACAGGGATTCTACAATGAGCAGTTCTTC.

This clonotype was seen only a few times. The chain uses TRBV7-8 and TRBJ1-2; no clear D gene. The germline gives CDR1 SGHVS, CDR2 FQNEAQ. Trimming took off 5 bases at V and 0 bases at J, with 22 bases between the two ends. This CDR3 has 18 amino acids. CDR3 DNA sequence: TGTGCCAGCAGCCACGGATTATGGTATCGACGAGCTAACTATGGCTACACCTTC. This encodes CASSHGLWYRRANYGYTF.

Ten or more counts support this clonotype. The gene calls are TRBV9 and TRBJ1-1; a possible D gene is TRBD1 (5 bases). Trimming removed 0 bases at V and 0 bases at J, with 6 bases between. The V gene's germline CDR1 is SGDLS and CDR2 YYNGEE. CDR3 length: 14 residues. CDR3 nucleotides: TGTGCCAGCAGCGTAGGGGGGGTGAACACTGAAGCTTTCTTT. Translated, it gives CASSVGGVNTEAFF.

This sequence joins TRBV20-1 and TRBJ2-3; no clear D gene. This CDR3 spans 10 amino acids. Looked up from germline, CDR1 is DFQATT and CDR2 is SNEGSKA (reference sequence). The CDR3 loop reads CIVLGPTAYF. CDR3 nucleotides: TGCATCGTTCTTGGTCCGACCGCCTATTTT.

The chain is built from TRBV5-1 and TRBJ1-6; D is uncertain. The CDR3 has 17 amino acids. The germline CDR1 and CDR2 sequences are SGHRS and YFSETQ. V was clipped by 0 bases and J by 0 bases, with 10 bases between them. In DNA form, the CDR3 reads TGCGCCAGCAGCTTGGGTTTGTTTGGCTCCTATAATTCACCCCTCCACTTT. Translated: CASSLGLFGSYNSPLHF. Supplemented by reference TRBV5-1 and TRBJ1-6, the full variable domain reads KAGVTQTPRYLIKTRGQQVTLSCSPISGHRSVSWYQQTPGQGLQFLFEYFSETQRNKGNFPGRFSGRQFSNSRSEMNVSTLELGDSALYLCASSLGLFGSYNSPLHFGNGTRLTVT.

This clonotype showed up just a few times. The chain couples TRBV2 to TRBJ2-2; D is possibly TRBD1 (6 bases). The V end was cut by 3 bases, the J end by 4 bases, with 9 bases between. This CDR3 region has 14 residues. Germline V gene sequence: CDR1 SNHLY, CDR2 FYNNEI. CDR3 amino acids: CASSEDSLTGELFF. The DNA of the CDR3 is TGTGCCAGCAGTGAGGACAGCCTCACCGGGGAGCTGTTTTTT.

The table lists this clonotype with a few counts. The chain uses TRBV3-1 and TRBJ2-7, with 8 nucleotides matching TRBD1. The CDR3 contains 14 residues. Germline V lookup: CDR1 LGHDT, CDR2 YNNKEL (reference sequence). Trimming at V came to 2 bases and at J to 6 bases, leaving 6 bases not matched to a gene. The CDR3 DNA sequence: TGTGCCAGCAGCCAACCAAGAGGGACAGGCGAGCAGTACTTC. Encoded protein: CASSQPRGTGEQYF.

The chain uses TRBV2 and TRBJ2-5; D is possibly TRBD1 or TRBD2 (5 bases each). Germline lookup yields CDR1 SNHLY and CDR2 FYNNEI. Trimming stripped 6 bases from V and 8 bases from J, with 22 bases between. The CDR3 is made up of 15 amino acids. CDR3 region: CASRPRGYLKSTQYF. CDR3 DNA: TGTGCCAGCAGACCGAGGGGCTATCTCAAGAGTACCCAGTACTTC.

This chain joins TRBV29-1 and TRBJ2-4; D is tentatively TRBD1 or TRBD2 (5 bases each). The V and J ends lost 3 bases and 5 bases respectively, with 11 bases between them. In germline, CDR1 is SQVTM, CDR2 ANQGSEA. The CDR3 consists of 13 residues. The CDR3 spells CSVDLRGENIQYF. As DNA, the CDR3 is TGCAGCGTTGACTTGAGGGGCGAAAACATTCAGTACTTC.

The rearrangement links TRBV27 to TRBJ2-7, with 7 positions matching TRBD2. Germline loops: CDR1 MNHEY, CDR2 SMNVEV (reference sequence). V lost 8 bases to trimming and J lost 4 bases; unmatched junction nucleotides: 11. The CDR3 totals 14 residues. The CDR3 region is CASRESGAEYEQYF. CDR3 nucleotide sequence: TGTGCCAGCCGGGAGAGCGGGGCCGAGTACGAGCAGTACTTC.

The genes are TRBV9 and TRBJ1-2, with D unresolved. Germline CDR1 is SGDLS and CDR2 is YYNGEE. This CDR3 region has 11 residues. Deletions cut 0 bases from V and 8 bases from J, with 5 bases between. The CDR3: CASSVVLGYTF. The DNA for the CDR3 is TGTGCCAGCAGCGTAGTCTTGGGCTACACCTTC.

This clonotype came up a few times. This sequence joins TRBV9 and TRBJ2-2; 10 bases agree with TRBD2. The CDR3 is 16 amino acids. V shed 4 bases, J shed 7 bases, and the junction held 10 bases outside the gene matches. Looked up from germline, CDR1 is SGDLS and CDR2 is YYNGEE. The CDR3 protein is CASSLRTSGRGGELFF. CDR3 bases: TGTGCCAGCAGCCTACGGACTAGCGGTCGTGGCGGGGAGCTGTTTTTT.

The table lists this clonotype with a few counts. This chain connects TRBV13 to TRBJ1-6; D is possibly TRBD1 (5 bases). This CDR3 has 16 residues. Germline values: CDR1 PRHDT, CDR2 FYEKMQ (reference sequence). The V end was cut by 5 bases, the J end by 5 bases, with 16 bases between. The CDR3 DNA reads TGTGCCAGCAGCACGGAGGGGTTAGGGAATAATTCACCCCTCCACTTT. Translating gives CASSTEGLGNNSPLHF.

V and J are TRBV18 and TRBJ2-3; D is perhaps TRBD1 or TRBD2 (6 bases each). The CDR3 runs to 16 residues. The ends were cut back, 3 bases at V and 2 bases at J, with 15 bases in the middle. Germline V gene data show CDR1 as KGHSH and CDR2 as LQKENI. The CDR3 bases are TGTGCCAGCTCACCTCAAGGGGGGCTATACACAGATACGCAGTATTTT. Residues: CASSPQGGLYTDTQYF.

This clonotype was seen only a few times. This sequence joins TRBV2 and TRBJ1-1; 8 bases are a match to TRBD1. The CDR3 runs 12 residues. Trimming at V came to 9 bases and at J to 5 bases, leaving 5 bases not matched to a gene. Germline lookup yields CDR1 SNHLY and CDR2 FYNNEI. The chain's CDR3 is CARTGGRTEAFF. Written as DNA, the CDR3 is TGTGCCAGAACAGGGGGGAGGACTGAAGCTTTCTTT.

This clonotype came up a few times. V usage is TRBV14 and J usage is TRBJ1-1, with D maybe TRBD1 (6 bases). Germline V CDR1 and CDR2: SGHDN, FVKESK. The CDR3 is 16 residues long. Trimming left V 3 bases short and J 1 base short, with 15 bases between. The CDR3: CASSHKMDSSNTEAFF. CDR3 DNA sequence: TGTGCCAGCAGCCATAAAATGGACAGTTCGAACACTGAAGCTTTCTTT. The entire variable domain, with the rest obtained from reference TRBV14 and TRBJ1-1, is as follows: EAGVTQFPSHSVIEKGQTVTLRCDPISGHDNLYWYRRVMGKEIKFLLHFVKESKQDESGMPNNRFLAERTGGTYSTLKVQPAELEDSGVYFCASSHKMDSSNTEAFFGQGTRLTVV.

V usage is TRBV7-2 and J usage is TRBJ2-5; D ambiguous. The V end lost 1 base, the J end lost 5 bases, and 11 bases lay between the germline ends. There are 14 residues in the CDR3. Germline CDR1 is SGHTA and CDR2 is FQGNSA. The CDR3: CASSLVPVFETQYF. CDR3 nucleotide sequence: TGTGCCAGCAGCTTAGTTCCGGTATTCGAGACCCAGTACTTC.

To note about this clonotype: The junction differs from germline at one of its ends, possibly a read error. J is TRBJ1-1 and V is TRBV20-1; a weak D match, TRBD1 (5 bases). Germline CDR1 is DFQATT and CDR2 is SNEGSKA (reference sequence). The CDR3 runs to 15 residues. For the CDR3, the DNA is TGCAGTGCATATGCCAGGGATATCCCCAACACTGAAGTTTTCTTT. It specifies CSAYARDIPNTEVFF.

V and J are TRBV20-1 and TRBJ1-3, with D unresolved. CDR1 and CDR2 (germline): DFQATT, SNEGSKA (reference sequence). The V gene lost 3 bases and the J gene lost 2 bases, with 11 bases spanning the gap. The CDR3 is 14 residues long. The CDR3 is CSASMRAAGNTIYF. DNA of the CDR3: TGCAGTGCTAGCATGAGGGCTGCTGGAAACACCATATATTTT.

This chain uses TRBV24-1 with TRBJ2-3, with a tentative D call TRBD1 (6 bases). Trimming removed 5 bases at V and 4 bases at J, with 9 bases between. CDR3 length: 13 amino acids. CDR1 and CDR2 from the germline V gene are KGHDR and SFDVKD. CDR3 in amino acids: CATSASGADTQYF. DNA of the CDR3: TGTGCCACCAGTGCGTCAGGGGCAGATACGCAGTATTTT.

In its sample, this clonotype was seen a few times. CDR3 sequence: CASRQTTSGGAYNEQFF. CDR3 bases: TGTGCCAGCAGGCAAACGACTAGCGGGGGGGCCTACAATGAGCAGTTCTTC. This chain connects TRBV12-3 or TRBV12-4 to TRBJ2-1, with 14 bases identical to TRBD2. The CDR3 totals 17 residues. The V segment lost 6 bases and the J segment 2 bases; nucleotides outside the gene matches: 6.

The V call is TRBV9, the J call TRBJ2-7, with 9 bases that match TRBD2. This CDR3 has 15 residues. V shed 0 bases and J 3 bases; nucleotides not matched to a gene: 4. Germline V gives CDR1 SGDLS, CDR2 YYNGEE. The CDR3 coding sequence is TGTGCCAGCAGCGTAGGTGCGGGAGGGGTCTACGAGCAGTACTTC. Amino acids: CASSVGAGGVYEQYF.

This clonotype occurred a few times. V gene TRBV29-1 combines with J gene TRBJ2-7; unclear D gene. The V end was cut by 7 bases, the J end by 3 bases, with 13 bases between. Germline V gene lookup returns CDR1 SQVTM and CDR2 ANQGSEA. The CDR3 has 12 residues. The CDR3 nucleotides are TGCAGCGCCGCCACTTCCGTCTACGAGCAGTACTTC. It is translated as CSAATSVYEQYF.

This clonotype has a handful of counts. The gene calls are TRBV12-3 or TRBV12-4 and TRBJ2-7, with D uncertain. The ends were cut back, 6 bases at V and 5 bases at J, with 17 bases in the middle. This CDR3 contains 14 residues. CDR3 loop: CASSLGPRPNEQYF. The CDR3, as DNA: TGTGCCAGCAGCCTCGGCCCCAGGCCCAACGAGCAGTACTTC.

In its sample, this clonotype was seen many times. The chain is built from TRBV5-6 and TRBJ1-1; TRBD1 might be the D (5 bases). This CDR3 region has 15 residues. Germline CDR1 is SGHDT and CDR2 is YYEEEE. V gave up 0 bases and J gave up 4 bases, with 13 bases separating them. CDR3 coding DNA: TGTGCCAGCAGCTTGGCGGGGCAGGGACGCACTGAAGCTTTCTTT. Residues: CASSLAGQGRTEAFF.

This clonotype showed up just a few times. J is TRBJ2-5 and V is TRBV29-1; a weak D match, TRBD1 (6 bases). The CDR3 sequence is 11 residues long. In germline, CDR1 is SQVTM, CDR2 ANQGSEA. V lost 7 bases and J 2 bases, leaving 8 bases between the germline ends. The CDR3 sequence: CSAGQQETQYF. Here the CDR3 DNA reads TGCAGCGCAGGACAGCAAGAGACCCAGTACTTC.